These T cell receptor beta chains were read from a single sample in a study of radiotherapy plus CTLA-4 blockade in lung cancer. TCRdb's copy holds only in-frame clones and misses some; the assay was immunoSEQ multiplex PCR. The data contain tens of thousands of clones, around four fifths of them singletons. Sequenced material: peripheral blood, taken from a patient treated with radiotherapy plus ipilimumab. These receptor sequences come from a human donor with non-small cell lung cancer who had a partial response to radiotherapy plus ipilimumab. Each CDR3 is given with its conserved first and last residue. A D gene is named only where the DNA matches it firmly. Where a row states a size, it is once, few, many or the class of an expanded clone; other rows omit it.

D,V,size,J,DNA,CDR3
-,TRBV10-1,-,TRBJ1-4,TGCGCCAGCAATGGTGGCAGGGGAAGGCCCGCGGGGGCTAATGAAAAACTGTTTTTT,CASNGGRGRPAGANEKLFF
TRBD1,TRBV19,many,TRBJ1-1,TGTGCCAGTATCCCCAACAGGGGAGGCACTGAAGCTTTCTTT,CASIPNRGGTEAFF
TRBD1,TRBV10-3,once,TRBJ2-1,TGTGCCATCACCGCCGGGACAGGGGAACTTTACAATGAGCAGTTCTTC,CAITAGTGELYNEQFF
-,TRBV29-1,-,TRBJ1-1,TGCAGCGTTGTCCCCCAGGGGACGAACACTGAAGCTTTCTTT,CSVVPQGTNTEAFF
TRBD2,TRBV4-2,-,TRBJ2-3,TGTGCCAGCAGCCAGGGGACTAGCGGGGGCCTTGCCCTTACGCAGTATTTT,CASSQGTSGGLALTQYF
TRBD1,TRBV11-3,-,TRBJ1-1,TGTGCCAGCAGCTCCGGGACAGGGAACACTGAAGCTTTCTTT,CASSSGTGNTEAFF
-,TRBV7-3,once,TRBJ2-5,TGTGCCAGCAGCCCAGGGGTCGGTGAGACCCAGTACTTC,CASSPGVGETQYF
-,TRBV7-2,-,TRBJ2-7,TGTGCCAGCAGTCAACTTGACACCGGCGAGCAGTACTTC,CASSQLDTGEQYF
TRBD1,TRBV6-6,-,TRBJ1-4,TGTGCCAGCACCTCCTCAGGGGGCGAAAAACTGTTTTTT,CASTSSGGEKLFF
-,TRBV5-4,few,TRBJ2-4,TGTGCCAGCAGCCTTTCCGGACAGCCTAGATTAGCCAAAAACATTCAGTACTTC,CASSLSGQPRLAKNIQYF
TRBD1,TRBV7-2,-,TRBJ1-5,TGTGCCAGCAGCCTACAGGGGGCATCGGATCAGCCCCAGCATTTT,CASSLQGASDQPQHF
-,TRBV5-1,few,TRBJ1-5,TGCGCCAGCAGCTTGACCGGGACAACTAATCAGCCCCAGCATTTT,CASSLTGTTNQPQHF
TRBD1,TRBV10-1,-,TRBJ2-5,TGCGCCAGCACCCGGACAGGGAGCGAGACCCAGTACTTC,CASTRTGSETQYF
TRBD2,TRBV13,few,TRBJ2-3,TGTGCCAGCAGCCCACTAGCGGGGGGCACAGATACGCAGTATTTT,CASSPLAGGTDTQYF
TRBD1,TRBV6-6,few,TRBJ2-2,TGTGCCAGCAGTTACCCGGGACAGCGGAACACCGGGGAGCTGTTTTTT,CASSYPGQRNTGELFF
-,TRBV5-6,-,TRBJ2-5,TGTGCCAGCAGCTTGGTCTTACAGACCCTCGCGACCCAGTACTTC,CASSLVLQTLATQYF
TRBD1,TRBV9,once,TRBJ2-4,TGTGCCAGCAGCGTAGGTTCGGGACAGAGCCTAAACATTCAGTACTTC,CASSVGSGQSLNIQYF
TRBD1,TRBV19,once,TRBJ1-2,TGTGCCAGTAGTATAAGGGACAGTCCCCATGGCTACACCTTC,CASSIRDSPHGYTF